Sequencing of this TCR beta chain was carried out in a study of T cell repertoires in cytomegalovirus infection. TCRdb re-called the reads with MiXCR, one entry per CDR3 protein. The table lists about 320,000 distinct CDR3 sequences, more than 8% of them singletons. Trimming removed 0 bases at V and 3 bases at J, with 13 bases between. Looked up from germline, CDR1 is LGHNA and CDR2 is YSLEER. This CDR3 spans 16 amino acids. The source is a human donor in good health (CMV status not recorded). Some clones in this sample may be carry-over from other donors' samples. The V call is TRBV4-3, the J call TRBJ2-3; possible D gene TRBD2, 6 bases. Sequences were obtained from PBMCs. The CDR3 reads CASSQDSAGLTDTQYF. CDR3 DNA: TGCGCCAGCAGCCAAGATTCCGCGGGGTTGACAGATACGCAGTATTTT.